This TCR beta chain was retrieved from a study of shared clonotypes between healthy human individuals. Study-level results: Estimated clonotype richness was generally higher in naive than memory subsets.

In the sorted-subset replicate PCRs, around 220 ng DNA, roughly 30,000 T cell genomes, was used. Sequencing used immunoSEQ multiplex PCR; TCRdb keeps in-frame clones, though not all of them. The table has more than 550,000 clones, roughly 87% seen once. This clone occurred a few times. The antigen remains unidentified. Trimming took 7 bases from V and 9 from J; bases not matched to a gene: 12. The CDR3 runs 16 residues. The germline V gene has CDR1 MNHEY and CDR2 SMNVEV (reference sequence). The sequence derives from a young man in good health. Some clones in this sample may be carry-over from other donors' samples. This rearrangement joins TRBV27 to TRBJ2-1; 13 bases are a match to TRBD2. The sample consisted of memory CD8+ T cells from PBMCs. Subset: CD45RO+ cells pooled with CCR7-negative TemRA cells. The CDR3 region is CASTSLTSGRASEQFF. Here the CDR3 DNA reads TGTGCCAGCACCTCCCTTACTAGCGGGAGGGCCAGTGAGCAGTTCTTC.